This TCR beta chain was identified during a study of identical twins. This clonotype was observed a few times. MiXCR, applied by TCRdb to the 5' RACE reads, yields one record per CDR3 protein. The sample comprises a few hundred thousand distinct CDR3 sequences, around a sixth of which are singletons, and around 12% rests with the top ten. The length of the CDR3 is 20 residues. Unmatched junction bases numbered 16, after V lost 2 bases and J lost 2 bases. In germline, CDR1 is MDHEN, CDR2 SYDVKM. The clonotype originates from a man aged 45-65 years in good health. The rearrangement joins TRBV28 to TRBJ2-7, with 12 bases matching TRBD2. The sample comprised naive T cells sorted from blood. The CDR3 nucleotides are TGTGCCAGCAGTTTAGTTTATGGGGGGACTAGCGGGCAGAACACCTACGAGCAGTACTTC. This codes for CASSLVYGGTSGQNTYEQYF.